This T cell receptor (beta chain) was retrieved from a study of T cell changes during pregnancy in multiple sclerosis. Only in-frame clones appear in the TCRdb table, and some are missing; sequencing was by immunoSEQ multiplex PCR. This repertoire shows roughly 64,000 clones, 90% found once; its top ten account for approximately 6.5%. The germline CDR1 and CDR2 sequences are SGHVS and FQNEAQ. V lost 1 base, J lost 1 base, and 5 bases stayed unmatched. The CDR3 loop spans 16 amino acids. The V gene is TRBV7-8, the J gene TRBJ2-7, with 9 bases that match TRBD2. The TCR originated in a female donor in good health, enrolled as a control in a pregnancy study. The sample here was peripheral blood, taken in the third trimester of pregnancy. CDR3 in amino acids: CASSLVNSGGSYEQYF. Written as DNA, the CDR3 is TGTGCCAGCAGCTTAGTTAATAGCGGGGGATCCTACGAGCAGTACTTC.